The clone carrying this T cell receptor (beta chain) occurred once. The same CDR3 can be traced to other DNA sequences in this sample. This sample is part of a study of blood T cell repertoires in COVID-19. Produced via immunoSEQ multiplex PCR; TCRdb's table is partial and in-frame only. The sample lists a few hundred thousand clones, about nine tenths occurring once. Trimming cost V 2 bases and J 2 bases, with 6 bases left between them. CDR1 MNHEY and CDR2 SVGAGI come from the germline V gene. This CDR3 is 13 amino acids long. This clonotype was obtained from a woman aged 25-40 years with COVID-19, enrolled during active disease. The sequenced material came from peripheral blood. The gene calls are TRBV6-5 and TRBJ1-2; D remains unclear. The CDR3 spells CASSYGPNYGYTF. CDR3 bases: TGTGCCAGCAGTTACGGCCCAAACTATGGCTACACCTTC.